The source of this TCR beta chain is a study of radiotherapy plus CTLA-4 blockade in lung cancer. Broader study findings: Reports identified early blood T cell clone dynamics, with interferon-beta, as the best response predictor. Radiotherapy with ipilimumab was followed by blood expansion of tumor-derived clones.

Germline values: CDR1 MNHEY, CDR2 SMNVEV (reference sequence). V was clipped by 6 bases and J by 3 bases, with 27 bases between them. The CDR3 is made up of 18 amino acids. Focal radiation plus CTLA-4 blockade with ipilimumab was given to patients with chemo-refractory metastatic non-small-cell lung cancer. With regard to this clone: As yet, its antigen is unknown.

The protocol was immunoSEQ multiplex PCR, while the TCRdb copy is restricted to in-frame clones and leaves out a portion. The repertoire has about 120,000 clones, approximately 90% of them found once; the top ten carry roughly 7%. This clonotype originated in a human donor with non-small cell lung cancer that progressed on radiotherapy plus ipilimumab. The starting material was peripheral blood, obtained from a patient treated with radiotherapy plus ipilimumab. The chain employs TRBV27 and TRBJ2-7; maybe TRBD2 (6 bases). DNA for the CDR3: TGTGCCAGCAGCCCCGGGTGGGTGGGGGGAGCCCAGGACTACGAGCAGTACTTC. Protein sequence: CASSPGWVGGAQDYEQYF.